This TCR beta chain was captured in a study of T cell responses to AZD1222 COVID-19 vaccine. Germline lookup yields CDR1 GTSNPN and CDR2 SVGIG (reference sequence). V shed 5 bases, J shed 8 bases, and the junction held 10 bases outside the gene matches. There are 14 residues in the CDR3. Generated by immunoSEQ multiplex PCR, the TCRdb table keeps only in-frame clones and is missing some. The sample consists of 130,000 or so clones, more than 70% of them appearing once. Details on this clone: Its matching antigen is unknown.

Study-wide findings and caveats: Within unmutated variant regions lay the reported targets of nearly half of spike-specific TCRs. Spike as a whole was targeted by vaccine-associated CD4 TCRs, dominant at 160-218 and 743-854.

This material consisted of peripheral blood, taken on day 0 of AZD1222 vaccination. The TCR originated in an adult in good health. The rearrangement links TRBV30 to TRBJ2-1, with 9 bases matching TRBD2. CDR3 in DNA: TGTGCCTGGTTTAGCGGGAGTTATCGGGATGAGCAGTTCTTC. Its translation: CAWFSGSYRDEQFF. Based on the CDR3 plus reference TRBV30 and TRBJ2-1, the full variable domain is SQTIHQWPATLVQPVGSPLSLECTVEGTSNPNLYWYRQAAGRGLQLLFYSVGIGQISSEVPQNLSASRPQDRQFILSSKKLLLSDSGFYLCAWFSGSYRDEQFFGPGTRLTVL.